This T cell receptor (beta chain) was recovered during a study of shared clonotypes between healthy human individuals. Study-level background: The study enrolled two women and a few men aged 18 to 49.

This CDR3 comprises 15 residues. Trimming took off 0 bases at V and 1 base at J, with 10 bases between the two ends. Germline CDR1 and CDR2: SGHRS and YFSETQ. Partitioning of CD4+ cells yielded a CD45RA+ naive subset and a CD45RA-negative memory subset. Notes on the study in general: Across subsets, estimated richness was generally greater for naive than for memory populations. When naive CD4 clonotypes were compared across a few donors, 4% to 6.5% were shared.

Comments on this clone: Its antigen is currently unknown. This sample includes further DNA sequences coding for the same CDR3.

Sequencing used immunoSEQ multiplex PCR; TCRdb keeps in-frame clones, though not all of them. Of millions of clones listed, about 92% were seen once; the top ten hold 0.39%. Sequenced sample: naive CD4+ T cells from PBMCs. Specified subset: CD45RA+ positively selected. The TCR originated in a man between 18 and 35 years old in good health. Some clones in this sample may be carry-over from other donors' samples. This chain links TRBV5-1 with TRBJ1-1, with D possibly matching TRBD1 (5 bases). CDR3 loop: CASSLAGGGNTEAFF. The CDR3 DNA reads TGCGCCAGCAGCTTGGCCGGGGGAGGGAACACTGAAGCTTTCTTT.